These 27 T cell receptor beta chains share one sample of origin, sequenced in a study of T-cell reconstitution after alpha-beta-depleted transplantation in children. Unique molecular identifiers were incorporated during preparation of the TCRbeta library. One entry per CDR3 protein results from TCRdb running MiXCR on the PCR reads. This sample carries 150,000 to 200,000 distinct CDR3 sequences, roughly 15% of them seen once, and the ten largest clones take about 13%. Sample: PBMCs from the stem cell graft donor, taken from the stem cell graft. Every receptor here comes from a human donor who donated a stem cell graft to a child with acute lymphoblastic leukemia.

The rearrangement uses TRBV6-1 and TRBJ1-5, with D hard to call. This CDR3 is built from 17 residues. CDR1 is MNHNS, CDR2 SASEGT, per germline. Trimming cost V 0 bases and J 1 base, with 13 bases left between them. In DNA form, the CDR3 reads TGTGCCAGCAGTGAAGCCACCCACCGGGCAAGCAATCAGCCCCAGCATTTT. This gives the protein CASSEATHRASNQPQHF.

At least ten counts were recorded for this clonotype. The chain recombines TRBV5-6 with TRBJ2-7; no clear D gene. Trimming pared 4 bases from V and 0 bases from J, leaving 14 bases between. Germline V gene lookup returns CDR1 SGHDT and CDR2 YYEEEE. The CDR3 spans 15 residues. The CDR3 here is CASSVNGLRSYEQYF. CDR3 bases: TGTGCCAGCAGCGTAAACGGGCTTCGCTCCTACGAGCAGTACTTC.

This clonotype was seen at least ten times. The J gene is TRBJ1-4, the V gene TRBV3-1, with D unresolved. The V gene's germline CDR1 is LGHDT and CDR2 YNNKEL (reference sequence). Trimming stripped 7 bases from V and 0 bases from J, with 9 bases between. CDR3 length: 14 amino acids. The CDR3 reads CASNRRTTNEKLFF. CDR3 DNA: TGTGCCAGCAACAGACGGACAACTAATGAAAAACTGTTTTTT.

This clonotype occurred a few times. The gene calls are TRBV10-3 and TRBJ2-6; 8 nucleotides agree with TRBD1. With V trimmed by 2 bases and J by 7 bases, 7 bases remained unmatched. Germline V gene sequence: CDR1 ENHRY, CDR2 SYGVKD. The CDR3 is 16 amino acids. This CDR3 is CAISEMTGDKANVLTF. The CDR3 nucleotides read TGTGCCATCAGTGAGATGACAGGGGATAAAGCCAACGTCCTGACTTTC.

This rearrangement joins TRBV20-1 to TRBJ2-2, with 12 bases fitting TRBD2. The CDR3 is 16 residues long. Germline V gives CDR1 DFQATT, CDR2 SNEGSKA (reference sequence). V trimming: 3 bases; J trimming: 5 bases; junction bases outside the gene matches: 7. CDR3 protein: CSASSLAGGITGELFF. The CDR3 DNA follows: TGCAGTGCTAGTTCCCTAGCGGGAGGGATAACCGGGGAGCTGTTTTTT.

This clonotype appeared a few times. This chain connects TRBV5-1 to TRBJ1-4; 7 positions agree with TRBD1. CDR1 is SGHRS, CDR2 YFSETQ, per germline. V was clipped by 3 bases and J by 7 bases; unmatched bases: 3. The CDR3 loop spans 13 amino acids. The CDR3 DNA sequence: TGCGCCAGCAGCTGGGACAGTGGTGAAAAACTGTTTTTT. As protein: CASSWDSGEKLFF.

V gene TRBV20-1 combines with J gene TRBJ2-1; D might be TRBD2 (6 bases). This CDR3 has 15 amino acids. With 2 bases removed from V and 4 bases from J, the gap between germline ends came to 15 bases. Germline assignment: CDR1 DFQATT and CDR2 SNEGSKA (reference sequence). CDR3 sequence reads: CSARLTRRGYNEQFF. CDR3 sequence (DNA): TGCAGTGCTAGATTGACTAGGCGGGGATACAATGAGCAGTTCTTC.

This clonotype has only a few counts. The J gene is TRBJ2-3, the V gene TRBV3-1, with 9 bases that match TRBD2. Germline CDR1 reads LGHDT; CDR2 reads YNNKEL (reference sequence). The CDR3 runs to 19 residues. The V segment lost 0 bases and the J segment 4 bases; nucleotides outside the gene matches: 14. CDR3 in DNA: TGTGCCAGCAGCCAAGATTACGATATAGCGGGAGATAGTGCAGATACGCAGTATTTT. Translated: CASSQDYDIAGDSADTQYF.

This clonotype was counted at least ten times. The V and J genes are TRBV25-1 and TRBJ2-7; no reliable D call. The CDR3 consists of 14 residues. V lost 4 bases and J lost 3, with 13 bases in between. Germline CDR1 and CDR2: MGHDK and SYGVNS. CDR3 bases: TGTGCCAGCAGTGGACGAAATTCCCGCTACGAGCAGTACTTC. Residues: CASSGRNSRYEQYF.

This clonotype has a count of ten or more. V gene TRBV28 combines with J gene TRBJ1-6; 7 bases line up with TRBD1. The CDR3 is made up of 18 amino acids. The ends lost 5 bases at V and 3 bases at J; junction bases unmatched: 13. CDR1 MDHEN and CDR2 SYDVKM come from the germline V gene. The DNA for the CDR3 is TGTGCCAGCAGTCCAACCCCAGGGGGTGCTGACTATAATTCACCCCTCCACTTT. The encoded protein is CASSPTPGGADYNSPLHF.

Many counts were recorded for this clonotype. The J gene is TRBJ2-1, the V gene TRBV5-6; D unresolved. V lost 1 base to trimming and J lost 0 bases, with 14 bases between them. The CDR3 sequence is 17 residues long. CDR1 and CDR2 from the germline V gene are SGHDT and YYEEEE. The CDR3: CASSLSPSRSSYNEQFF. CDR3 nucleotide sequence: TGTGCCAGCAGCTTGTCCCCGAGTCGGAGCTCCTACAATGAGCAGTTCTTC.

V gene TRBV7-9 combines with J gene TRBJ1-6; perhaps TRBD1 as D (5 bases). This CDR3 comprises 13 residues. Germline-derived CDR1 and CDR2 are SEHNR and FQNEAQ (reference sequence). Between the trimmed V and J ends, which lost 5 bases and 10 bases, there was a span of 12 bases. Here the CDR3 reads CASSGQGESPLHF. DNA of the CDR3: TGTGCCAGCAGCGGGCAGGGCGAATCACCCCTCCACTTT.

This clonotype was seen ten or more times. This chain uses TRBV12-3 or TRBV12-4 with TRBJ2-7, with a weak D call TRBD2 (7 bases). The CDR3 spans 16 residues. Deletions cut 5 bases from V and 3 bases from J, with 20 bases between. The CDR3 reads CASSPPLGGAHYEQYF. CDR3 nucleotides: TGTGCCAGCAGTCCCCCCCTAGGGGGGGCCCACTACGAGCAGTACTTC.

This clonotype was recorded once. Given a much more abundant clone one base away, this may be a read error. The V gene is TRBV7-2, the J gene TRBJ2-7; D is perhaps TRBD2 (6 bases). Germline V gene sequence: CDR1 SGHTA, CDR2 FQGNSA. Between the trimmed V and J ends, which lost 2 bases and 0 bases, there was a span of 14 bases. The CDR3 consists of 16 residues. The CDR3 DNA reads TGTGCCAGCAGCTTAAACGGGAGCAGTAACTCCTACGAGCAGTACTTC. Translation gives CASSLNGSSNSYEQYF.

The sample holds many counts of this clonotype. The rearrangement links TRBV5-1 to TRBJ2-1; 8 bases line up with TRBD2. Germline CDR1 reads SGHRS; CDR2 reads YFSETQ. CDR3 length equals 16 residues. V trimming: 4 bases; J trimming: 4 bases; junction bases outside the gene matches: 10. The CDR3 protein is CASSHVTSGKYNEQFF. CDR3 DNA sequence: TGCGCCAGCAGCCACGTTACTAGCGGAAAATACAATGAGCAGTTCTTC.

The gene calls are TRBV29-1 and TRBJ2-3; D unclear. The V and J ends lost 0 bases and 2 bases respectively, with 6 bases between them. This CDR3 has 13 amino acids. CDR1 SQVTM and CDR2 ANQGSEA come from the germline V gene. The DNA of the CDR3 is TGCAGCGTTGAAGAAGGCTACACAGATACGCAGTATTTT. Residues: CSVEEGYTDTQYF.

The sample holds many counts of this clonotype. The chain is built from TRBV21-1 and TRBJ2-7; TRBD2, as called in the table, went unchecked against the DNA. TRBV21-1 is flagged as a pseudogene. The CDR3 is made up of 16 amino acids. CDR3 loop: CASSKGSGRISYEQYF. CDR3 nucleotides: TGTGCCAGCAGCAAAGGAAGCGGGAGAATCTCCTACGAGCAGTACTTC.

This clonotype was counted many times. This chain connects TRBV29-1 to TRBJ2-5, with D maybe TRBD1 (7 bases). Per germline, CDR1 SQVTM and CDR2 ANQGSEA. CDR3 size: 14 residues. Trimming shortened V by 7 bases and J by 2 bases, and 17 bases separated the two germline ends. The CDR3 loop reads CSGGDSTLQETQYF. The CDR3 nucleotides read TGCAGCGGGGGGGACAGTACTTTACAAGAGACCCAGTACTTC.

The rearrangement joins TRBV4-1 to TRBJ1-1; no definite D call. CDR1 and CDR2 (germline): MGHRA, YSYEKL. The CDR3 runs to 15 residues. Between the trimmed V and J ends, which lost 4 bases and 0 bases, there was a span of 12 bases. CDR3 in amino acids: CASSRVFGVNTEAFF. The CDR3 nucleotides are TGCGCCAGCAGCCGGGTCTTCGGGGTGAACACTGAAGCTTTCTTT.

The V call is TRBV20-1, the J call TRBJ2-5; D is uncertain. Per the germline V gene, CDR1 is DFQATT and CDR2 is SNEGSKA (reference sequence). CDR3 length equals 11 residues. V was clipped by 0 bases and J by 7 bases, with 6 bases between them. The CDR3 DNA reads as TGCAGTGCTAGAGAGGAGAGGACCCAGTACTTC. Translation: CSAREERTQYF.

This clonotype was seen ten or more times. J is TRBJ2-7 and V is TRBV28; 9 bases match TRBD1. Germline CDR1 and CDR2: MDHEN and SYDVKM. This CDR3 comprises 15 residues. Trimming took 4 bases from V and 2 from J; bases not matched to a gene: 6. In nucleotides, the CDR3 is TGTGCCAGCAGTTCCCTGACAGGGGGTGCCTACGAGCAGTACTTC. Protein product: CASSSLTGGAYEQYF.

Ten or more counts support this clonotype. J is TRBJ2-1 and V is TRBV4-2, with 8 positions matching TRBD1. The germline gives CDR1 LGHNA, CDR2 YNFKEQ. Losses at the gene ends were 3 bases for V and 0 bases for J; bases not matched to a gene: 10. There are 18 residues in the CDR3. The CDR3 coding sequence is TGTGCCAGCAGCCAGCATGCGGACAGGGTGGGCTCCTACAATGAGCAGTTCTTC. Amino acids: CASSQHADRVGSYNEQFF.

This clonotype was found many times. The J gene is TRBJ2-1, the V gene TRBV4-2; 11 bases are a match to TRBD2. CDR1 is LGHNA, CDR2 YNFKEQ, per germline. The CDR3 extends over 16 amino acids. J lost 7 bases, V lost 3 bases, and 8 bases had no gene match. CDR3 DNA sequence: TGTGCCAGCAGCCAGAATAGCGGGAGGGCCTGGAATGAGCAGTTCTTC. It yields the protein CASSQNSGRAWNEQFF.

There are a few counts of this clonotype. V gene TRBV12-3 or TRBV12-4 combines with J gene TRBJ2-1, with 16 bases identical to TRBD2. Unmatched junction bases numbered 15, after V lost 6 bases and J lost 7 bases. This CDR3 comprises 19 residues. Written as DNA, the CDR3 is TGTGCCAGCAGACTGGGACTAGCGGGAGGGCCGGGTTTGGATAATGAGCAGTTCTTC. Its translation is CASRLGLAGGPGLDNEQFF.

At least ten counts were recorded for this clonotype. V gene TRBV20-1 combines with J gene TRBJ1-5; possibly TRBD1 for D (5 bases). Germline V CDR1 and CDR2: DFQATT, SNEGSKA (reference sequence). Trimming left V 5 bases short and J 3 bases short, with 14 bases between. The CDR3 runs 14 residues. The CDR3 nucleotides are TGCAGTGCTTCCGAGCAGACAGACAATCAGCCCCAGCATTTT. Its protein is CSASEQTDNQPQHF.

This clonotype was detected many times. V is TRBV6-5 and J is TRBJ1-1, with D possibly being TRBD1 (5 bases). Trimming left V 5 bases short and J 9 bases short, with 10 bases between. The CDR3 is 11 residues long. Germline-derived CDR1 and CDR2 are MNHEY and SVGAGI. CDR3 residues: CASSTGRKAFF. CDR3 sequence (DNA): TGTGCCAGCAGTACGGGACGCAAAGCTTTCTTT.

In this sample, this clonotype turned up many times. The CDR3, as DNA: TGCAGTGTCCCACGGATCGGGGGTACAGATACGCAGTATTTT. As protein: CSVPRIGGTDTQYF. The chain links TRBV20-1 to TRBJ2-3; a possible D gene is TRBD2 (6 bases). This CDR3 is built from 14 residues. Trimming removed 7 bases at V and 3 bases at J, with 17 bases between. Germline CDR1 DFQATT, CDR2 SNEGSKA (reference sequence).